These T cell receptor beta chains were read from a single sample in a study of human versus mouse CDR3 diversity and MHC coevolution. The table came from immunoSEQ multiplex PCR; TCRdb's copy has only in-frame clones and leaves some out. The sample contains some 80,000 clones, roughly 92% of which appear only once. The sample was naive CD4+ T cells from blood. The receptors derive from a person aged 25 to 75 in good health. The CDR3 runs from the conserved cysteine through the conserved F or W. The order of the fields is J gene, V gene, D gene, CDR3 protein. D genes are given only for firm matches.

J gene: TRBJ1-5
V gene: TRBV30
D gene: TRBD1
CDR3 protein: CAWSKGTVNQPQHF

J gene: TRBJ2-1
V gene: TRBV14
D gene: TRBD2
CDR3 protein: CASRGLRGNEQFF

J gene: TRBJ1-2
V gene: TRBV28
D gene: TRBD1
CDR3 protein: CASRGTATYGYTF

J gene: TRBJ2-3
V gene: TRBV5-4
D gene: TRBD2
CDR3 protein: CASSSGTSGMMSDTQYF

J gene: TRBJ1-1
V gene: TRBV4-1
D gene: TRBD1
CDR3 protein: CASSQEIQGSQAFF

J gene: TRBJ1-5
V gene: TRBV19
D gene: TRBD1
CDR3 protein: CASSMDRISNQPQHF

J gene: TRBJ1-4
V gene: TRBV5-1
D gene: -
CDR3 protein: CASSLGETNEKLFF

J gene: TRBJ2-3
V gene: TRBV7-6
D gene: TRBD2
CDR3 protein: CASSLSGLVSTDTQYF

J gene: TRBJ1-2
V gene: TRBV6-1
D gene: TRBD1
CDR3 protein: CASSVGGTASGYTF

J gene: TRBJ2-1
V gene: TRBV9
D gene: TRBD1
CDR3 protein: CASSVTQGTYNEQFF

J gene: TRBJ2-2
V gene: TRBV5-3
D gene: -
CDR3 protein: CARSSPFEAANTGELFF

J gene: TRBJ1-1
V gene: TRBV6-5
D gene: -
CDR3 protein: CASSYLMNTEAFF

J gene: TRBJ2-3
V gene: TRBV18
D gene: -
CDR3 protein: CASSAILTEPDTQYF

J gene: TRBJ2-4
V gene: TRBV13
D gene: TRBD1
CDR3 protein: CASSLGRGLAKNIQYF

J gene: TRBJ2-1
V gene: TRBV7-9
D gene: -
CDR3 protein: CASSSGHSSYNEQFF

J gene: TRBJ2-7
V gene: TRBV27
D gene: -
CDR3 protein: CASSPFRGSYSYEQYF

J gene: TRBJ2-7
V gene: TRBV2
D gene: TRBD2
CDR3 protein: CASRTSLYEQYF

J gene: TRBJ1-4
V gene: TRBV30
D gene: -
CDR3 protein: CAWSSRWVEEKLFF

J gene: TRBJ2-3
V gene: TRBV19
D gene: TRBD2
CDR3 protein: CASSNRGTSGITDTQYF

J gene: TRBJ1-1
V gene: TRBV6-1
D gene: -
CDR3 protein: CASIPGRSNTEAFF

J gene: TRBJ2-7
V gene: TRBV6-6
D gene: TRBD1
CDR3 protein: CASSFKQGSSYEQYF

J gene: TRBJ1-1
V gene: TRBV5-4
D gene: -
CDR3 protein: CASSPDRERNTEAFF

J gene: TRBJ1-1
V gene: TRBV19
D gene: TRBD1
CDR3 protein: CASRDRGWTMNTEAFF

J gene: TRBJ2-6
V gene: TRBV18
D gene: TRBD1
CDR3 protein: CASSPGQGKGANVLTF

J gene: TRBJ1-3
V gene: TRBV7-9
D gene: TRBD1
CDR3 protein: CASQGAPSSGNTIYF

J gene: TRBJ2-3
V gene: TRBV5-4
D gene: -
CDR3 protein: CASSPGSSPDTQYF

J gene: TRBJ2-7
V gene: TRBV5-1
D gene: TRBD1
CDR3 protein: CASDLGTGKTEQYF

J gene: TRBJ1-1
V gene: TRBV28
D gene: TRBD1
CDR3 protein: CASSPLPGQTPEAFF

J gene: TRBJ2-2
V gene: TRBV14
D gene: TRBD1
CDR3 protein: CASSGQGRGELFF

J gene: TRBJ2-3
V gene: TRBV10-3
D gene: -
CDR3 protein: CAIRDYPSTDTQYF

J gene: TRBJ2-2
V gene: TRBV6-5
D gene: TRBD2
CDR3 protein: CASSRGGTGELFF

J gene: TRBJ1-2
V gene: TRBV6-1
D gene: -
CDR3 protein: CASKEGANYGYTF

J gene: TRBJ1-2
V gene: TRBV27
D gene: -
CDR3 protein: CASSNRAINYGYTF

J gene: TRBJ1-1
V gene: TRBV30
D gene: TRBD1
CDR3 protein: CAWRADRGRTEAFF

J gene: TRBJ1-6
V gene: TRBV10-2
D gene: TRBD1
CDR3 protein: CASRRDRVDSPLHF